This TCR beta chain was captured by sequencing in a study of graft-versus-host responses after intestinal transplantation (dated by TCRdb to the early 2020s). Regarding the complete study: Recipients received multivisceral, liver-intestinal, or isolated intestinal transplants. Every recipient was given anti-thymocyte globulin induction, then maintenance tacrolimus and steroids for 2 to 4 years. Graft-versus-host and host-versus-graft alloreactive T cell clones were tracked in the graft, circulation and bone marrow after intestinal transplantation using bulk TCR-beta CDR3 sequencing. Alloreactive clones were identified by sequencing pre-transplant mixed lymphocyte reaction products and comparing these products with unstimulated pre-transplant donor and recipient T cells. The cohort enrolled 20 to 30 intestinal transplant recipients including one retransplant, and a few patients lacking pretransplant specimens were excluded. Donor T cell macrochimerism was defined as a peak of at least 4% donor T cells among recipient peripheral blood mononuclear cells. Rather than being sequenced by the commercial service, samples from a few later patients were sequenced in-house on an Illumina MiSeq and processed with MiXCR. Study-wide findings and limitations: In patients with donor T cell macrochimerism, the allografts had high GvH to HvG T cell clonal ratios. The relatively low number and heterogeneity of intestinal transplant patients limited the conclusions. Early after transplant, peak levels of circulating GvH clones were associated with declines in HvG clones. GvH clones were found in recipient bone marrow, and some of the GvH clones appeared earlier in ileal mucosa or blood, which is consistent with an intestinal mucosal origin.

Receptor amplification or capture employed the immunoSEQ multiplex PCR assay. For most patients, genomic DNA was isolated using the Qiagen DNeasy Blood and Tissue Kit and was shipped frozen to Adaptive Biotechnologies for TCR sequencing. High-throughput TCR-beta CDR3 sequencing of genomic DNA from most patients was performed by Adaptive Biotechnologies. In the paper's pipeline: TCR sequencing data were retrieved from Adaptive's ImmunoSEQ software for 18 patients, whereas a few other patients were processed with MiXCR and VDJtools. To correct CD4 versus CD8 sorting errors, sequences present in both subsets at a frequency ratio below 5:1 were removed. CDR3 nucleotide sequences shared by donor and recipient were removed because the origin of these sequences could not be assigned. At least 2-fold expansion over unstimulated cells and a minimum CFSE-low frequency of 0.002% (template counts) or 0.001% (read counts) were required for clones to be classified as alloreactive. Clones were considered mappable if detected in sequenced pre-transplant spleen, lymph node, or MLR CFSE-low populations of the donor or recipient. The cumulative frequency of alloreactive clones was calculated as a percentage of all sequences, weighted by copy number. TCRdb took this table from immuneACCESS and kept in-frame rearrangements with V and J called. Such tables lack part of the clones; where checked against another copy, unresolved V genes explain under half of the gap, and the rest is unexplained. V and J calls and clone size are those listed in that table; D and trimming were worked out from the DNA. For this sample there are about 100,000 clones; roughly nine tenths appear just once. The ten largest clones add up to around 1% of the sample.

According to the study, the label for this sample's time point signals: cells obtained before transplantation from donor or recipient. CD3+CD4+ and CD3+CD8+ populations were FACS-sorted from unstimulated pre-transplant donor and recipient cells taken from spleen or lymph nodes. Concerning this clone: Its antigen is currently not known. No base qualities exist here, and no much larger clone lies one base off it.

According to the germline V gene (reference sequence), CDR1 reads GTSNPN and CDR2 reads SVGIG. V sheds 0 bases and J sheds 0 bases, leaving 5 bases between their ends. The CDR3, from cysteine to phenylalanine, totals 13 residues. CDR3 DNA is the only sequence kept; it has 39 bases, read in frame from the first base. This receptor was obtained from a human donor who was the organ donor for an intestinal transplant. The sample consisted of unstimulated CD4+ T cells sorted from spleen or lymph node cells, taken before transplant. The V gene is TRBV30 and the J gene is TRBJ1-2; the D gene is not confidently resolved. Read as DNA, the sequence is TGTGCCTGGAGTGTCCAGGCTAACTATGGCTACACCTTC. Protein translation: CAWSVQANYGYTF.